Shown below are 18 T cell receptor beta chains from a single sample sequenced in a study of kidney transplant recipient with SARS-CoV-2 infection. MiXCR, applied by TCRdb to the reads, yields one record per CDR3 protein. The sample lists 200,000 to 300,000 distinct CDR3 sequences, around 28% occurring once. The source was a blood sample, collected at baseline and between days 110 and 120 from a kidney transplant recipient. Source of these receptors: a male patient aged 25-45 years who had COVID-19 and was a kidney transplant recipient. The T cells may come from the graft donor.

In this sample, this clonotype turned up many times. The genes are TRBV20-1 and TRBJ2-4; unclear D gene. The CDR3 loop spans 11 amino acids. Trimming removed 6 bases from V and 13 bases from J, with 16 bases in between. Looked up from germline, CDR1 is DFQATT and CDR2 is SNEGSKA (reference sequence). CDR3 bases: TGCAGTGCGTCCGGGCCTCAACTGCAGTACTTC. Protein product: CSASGPQLQYF.

This clonotype was counted a few times. The chain employs TRBV13 and TRBJ2-3; TRBD1 matches 8 bases. V lost 8 bases to trimming and J lost 3 bases; unmatched junction nucleotides: 16. CDR3 length: 17 residues. In germline, CDR1 is PRHDT, CDR2 FYEKMQ (reference sequence). This CDR3 reads CASGSLVDREFTDTQYF. Here the CDR3 DNA reads TGTGCCAGCGGCTCCTTAGTGGACAGGGAGTTTACAGATACGCAGTATTTT.

Ten or more counts support this clonotype. In nucleotides, the CDR3 is TGTGCCAGCAGGCCGGACAGGGGAGACTATGGCTACACCTTC. Amino acid sequence: CASRPDRGDYGYTF. The chain has TRBV28 and TRBJ1-2; 9 bases match TRBD1. This CDR3 region has 14 residues. Germline trimming cut 6 bases from V and 3 bases from J; bases unmatched to any gene: 5. The germline V gene encodes CDR1 MDHEN and CDR2 SYDVKM.

This clonotype occurred many times. J is TRBJ2-7 and V is TRBV28; D remains ambiguous. Trimming left V 2 bases short and J 2 bases short, with 13 bases between. This CDR3 contains 15 residues. Germline V gives CDR1 MDHEN, CDR2 SYDVKM. Here the CDR3 reads CASSLSPPRAYEQYF. For the CDR3, the DNA is TGTGCCAGCAGTTTAAGCCCCCCTAGAGCCTACGAGCAGTACTTC.

The V gene is TRBV21-1, the J gene TRBJ2-1; TRBD2 is the table's D call, not checked against the DNA. TRBV21-1 is marked as a pseudogene. The CDR3 is 17 amino acids. The CDR3 here is CASSAYRGSGRGNEQFF. CDR3 bases: TGTGCCAGCAGCGCCTACAGGGGCAGCGGGAGGGGGAATGAGCAGTTCTTC.

For this clonotype: A single base separates this from a much larger clone, so it may be a read error. CDR3 DNA sequence: TGTGCCAGCAGCCAAGGATACAGCGGGAGGGCCTACGGGCAGTACTTC. Translation gives CASSQGYSGRAYGQYF. The chain uses TRBV14 and TRBJ2-5, with 10 bases fitting TRBD2. The trim removed 1 base at V and 11 bases at J, leaving 13 bases unmatched. Per the germline V gene, CDR1 is SGHDN and CDR2 is FVKESK. This CDR3 has 16 amino acids.

A note on this clonotype: As the CDR3 is not closed by the conserved phenylalanine or tryptophan, this likely results from a read error. The genes are TRBV27 and TRBJ2-1; possibly TRBD2 for D (5 bases). The CDR3 loop spans 15 amino acids. Germline V lookup: CDR1 MNHEY, CDR2 SMNVEV (reference sequence). The V and J ends lost 2 bases and 0 bases respectively, with 8 bases between them. The CDR3 sequence is CASSLVGSSYNEQFL. In nucleotides, the CDR3 is TGTGCCAGCAGTTTAGTGGGGAGCTCCTACAATGAGCAGTTCCTC.

This clonotype was counted between two and nine times. The chain combines TRBV5-1 with TRBJ2-5; a weak D match, TRBD2 (6 bases). The germline gives CDR1 SGHRS, CDR2 YFSETQ. The CDR3 is 16 residues long. The germline V and J ends were trimmed by 4 bases and 5 bases, with 21 bases remaining between them. The CDR3 is CASSPYRASAGETQYF. CDR3 coding DNA: TGCGCCAGCAGCCCATACCGGGCTAGCGCGGGGGAGACCCAGTACTTC.

In this sample, this clonotype turned up many times. V gene TRBV5-1 combines with J gene TRBJ1-2; the D is unclear. CDR3 length equals 16 residues. The V end was cut by 7 bases, the J end by 4 bases, with 23 bases between. CDR1 and CDR2 from the germline V gene are SGHRS and YFSETQ. In DNA form, the CDR3 reads TGCGCCAGCTGCAACAGATCGGTTCGAAAGACCTATGGCTACACCTTC. It codes for CASCNRSVRKTYGYTF. The full variable domain, rest sourced from reference TRBV5-1 and TRBJ1-2, is KAGVTQTPRYLIKTRGQQVTLSCSPISGHRSVSWYQQTPGQGLQFLFEYFSETQRNKGNFPGRFSGRQFSNSRSEMNVSTLELGDSALYLCASCNRSVRKTYGYTFGSGTRLTVV.

This clonotype was observed a single time. A much larger clone is a single base away; this may be a read error. The chain couples TRBV6-5 to TRBJ2-2; TRBD2 is a possible D gene (6 bases). Per the germline V gene, CDR1 is MNHEY and CDR2 is SVGAGI. The CDR3 totals 13 residues. Here the CDR3 reads CASSTSHTGKLFF. CDR3 coding DNA: TGTGCCAGCTCGACTAGTCACACCGGGAAGCTGTTTTTT.

This clonotype has at least ten counts. V and J are TRBV27 and TRBJ2-7, with TRBD1 matching 9 bases. CDR3 length: 16 residues. Germline CDR1 is MNHEY and CDR2 is SMNVEV (reference sequence). V was clipped by 10 bases and J by 1 base; unmatched bases: 14. As DNA, the CDR3 is TGTGCCACCAGGGACAGGGCCAACTCTGGTTCCTACGAGCAGTACTTC. Amino acids: CATRDRANSGSYEQYF.

This clonotype was picked up many times. The CDR3 is CASSNHKPYGKTYGYTF. CDR3 nucleotides: TGTGCCAGCAGTAATCACAAGCCTTACGGAAAGACCTATGGCTACACCTTC. The rearrangement links TRBV6-9 to TRBJ1-2; D unclear. Germline CDR1 reads MNHGY; CDR2 reads SVAAGI. Trimming removed 5 bases at V and 4 bases at J, with 23 bases between. This CDR3 is built from 17 residues.

This clonotype occurred a few times. With a much larger clone just one base away, this may be a read error. The chain has TRBV3-1 and TRBJ2-5; D gene unclear. Germline V gene sequence: CDR1 LGHDT, CDR2 YNNKEL (reference sequence). The length of the CDR3 is 17 residues. CDR3 region: CANSVEYPISFSETQYF. In nucleotides, the CDR3 is TGTGCCAACAGCGTGGAGTATCCCATTTCTTTCTCTGAGACCCAGTACTTC.

This clonotype was detected ten times or more. This chain uses TRBV12-3 or TRBV12-4 with TRBJ1-2; D not resolved. V was shortened by 5 bases and J by 4 bases, with 23 bases between the two germline ends. The CDR3 extends over 17 amino acids. CDR3 in amino acids: CASSRLASFRKTYGYTF. CDR3 DNA: TGTGCCAGCAGTCGATTGGCCAGCTTCCGAAAGACCTATGGCTACACCTTC.

As for this clonotype: Since a much larger clone is just one base distant, this may be a read error. The chain carries TRBV7-2 and TRBJ1-1; possibly TRBD1 for D (6 bases). Trimming stripped 8 bases from V and 3 bases from J, with 25 bases between. This CDR3 spans 17 amino acids. Per the germline V gene, CDR1 is SGHTA and CDR2 is FQGNSA. The DNA of the CDR3 is TGTGCCAGCCGCCCGCGCGTGGGGGCGCGAAAGTACACTGAAGCTTTCTTT. Translating it yields CASRPRVGARKYTEAFF. Drawing the rest from reference TRBV7-2 and TRBJ1-1, the complete variable domain is GAGVSQSPSNKVTEKGKDVELRCDPISGHTALYWYRQSLGQGLEFLIYFQGNSAPDKSGLPSDRFSAERTGGSVSTLTIQRTQQEDSAVYLCASRPRVGARKYTEAFFGQGTRLTVV.

V is TRBV9 and J is TRBJ2-5; the D gene is possibly TRBD1 (6 bases). The CDR3 runs 15 residues. Trimming removed 4 bases at V and 2 bases at J, with 15 bases between. From germline, CDR1 is SGDLS and CDR2 YYNGEE. CDR3 sequence reads: CASSPGTQRQETQYF. DNA for the CDR3: TGTGCCAGCAGCCCCGGGACACAGAGACAAGAGACCCAGTACTTC.

The V and J genes are TRBV6-5 and TRBJ1-1; TRBD1 is a possible D gene (5 bases). V lost 6 bases and J lost 5, with 16 bases in between. This CDR3 has 14 residues. Germline CDR1 and CDR2: MNHEY and SVGAGI. The CDR3 reads CASRIEGPGTEAFF. The DNA of the CDR3 is TGTGCCAGCAGGATCGAGGGGCCGGGGACTGAAGCTTTCTTT.

This clonotype was counted many times. The chain employs TRBV15 and TRBJ1-2, with D hard to call. The germline V gene has CDR1 LNHNV and CDR2 YYDKDF (reference sequence). V was pared by 5 bases and J by 4 bases, with 23 bases between. There are 17 residues in the CDR3. The CDR3 nucleotides read TGTGCCACCAGCCTGGATAAAAGGTGTGGAAAGACCTATGGCTACACCTTC. Residues: CATSLDKRCGKTYGYTF. Combining the CDR3 with reference TRBV15 and TRBJ1-2 gives the whole variable domain DAMVIQNPRYQVTQFGKPVTLSCSQTLNHNVMYWYQQKSSQAPKLLFHYYDKDFNNEADTPDNFQSRRPNTSFCFLDIRSPGLGDTAMYLCATSLDKRCGKTYGYTFGSGTRLTVV.